This T cell receptor (beta chain) derives from a study of cytomegalovirus exposure and HLA in healthy donors. The study ran its PCR with 60 Vbeta and 13 Jbeta primers. The method was immunoSEQ multiplex PCR; TCRdb's version includes in-frame clones alone and lacks a portion of them. The data contain about 30,000 clones, around 87% of them singletons. This TCR came from a boy between 5 and 17 years old in good health and CMV-seronegative. The sample was PBMCs.

CDR3 DNA: TGTGCCAGCAGCCCAAACCCTAAGGACAGGGTAGATGGCTACACCTTC. As protein: CASSPNPKDRVDGYTF. This chain uses TRBV5-4 with TRBJ1-2, with 8 bases fitting TRBD1. V lost 4 bases to trimming and J lost 6 bases; unmatched junction nucleotides: 14. Per the germline V gene, CDR1 is SGHNT and CDR2 is YYREEE (reference sequence). The CDR3 sequence is 16 residues long.